The entry below gives a single TCR beta chain sequence along with its context. Its matching antigen is unknown. Per germline, CDR1 GTSNPN and CDR2 SVGIG (reference sequence). This CDR3 has 12 amino acids. The V end was cut by 5 bases, the J end by 5 bases, with 9 bases between. This record belongs to a study of siplizumab effects on memory and regulatory T cells. General study findings and limits: Neither a naive nor a memory phenotype was assignable to roughly 75-97% of proliferating CD4+ or CD8+ clones.

Clones were read by immunoSEQ multiplex PCR, and TCRdb kept only the in-frame ones, dropping some. The sample has 85,000 or so clones; approximately 95% are singletons. The chain has TRBV30 and TRBJ2-2, with D tentatively TRBD1 (6 bases). The sequence came from a human donor in good health. Sequencing was performed on CD8+ T cells sorted from blood. For the CDR3, the DNA is TGTGCCTGGTACAGGGAAACCGGGGAGCTGTTTTTT. Protein sequence: CAWYRETGELFF.